The clone carrying this TCR beta chain was seen many times. Antigen unknown. This sample stems from a study of T-cell memory formation after mild COVID-19. Study-level points and caveats: CD8+ contracting clones occupied EMRA, while CD4+ ones occupied mainly CM and EM.

CDR3 size: 13 residues. V lost 6 bases and J 1 base, leaving 9 bases between the germline ends. CDR1 is KGHSH, CDR2 LQKENI, per germline. Amplification by 5'RACE using constant-segment primers produced TCR alpha and TCR beta cDNA libraries that carried sample barcodes and UMIs. TCRdb reanalysed the 5' RACE reads using MiXCR and keeps one entry per CDR3 protein. In the table there are about 250,000 distinct CDR3 sequences, 15% to 19% of which are singletons. The clonotype comes from an adult woman who had mild COVID-19 (a few samples of this study predate the infection). Cell type and time point are not known. The sequencing sample was made of PBMCs or a T cell subset sorted from them (not recorded which). The rearrangement links TRBV18 to TRBJ1-1; D unresolved. CDR3 region: CASSRTQNTEAFF. CDR3 DNA: TGTGCCAGCTCGCGGACCCAGAACACTGAAGCTTTCTTT.